A selection of T cell receptor beta chains follows, all from one sample in a study of OX40 agonist ivuxolimab in advanced cancers. Assay used: immunoSEQ multiplex PCR; TCRdb lists only in-frame clones, some missing. The data show about 35,000 clones, roughly 82% seen once. The sample here was CD4+ or CD8+ T cells sorted from blood, taken in a trial of the OX40 agonist ivuxolimab. The receptors stem from an adult with an advanced solid tumor such as melanoma, head and neck, liver or kidney cancer. Both conserved end residues are part of each CDR3. The D gene is left open where the match is weak. Clone size is shown for a subset of rows, as once, few, many or a class of expanded clone.

j_call: TRBJ2-1
d_call: -
v_call: TRBV9
clone_size: few
cdr3_aa: CASSVAQGWYEQFF
cdr3_nt: TGTGCCAGCAGCGTAGCGCAGGGGTGGTATGAGCAGTTCTTC

j_call: TRBJ2-3
d_call: -
v_call: TRBV6-6
clone_size: -
cdr3_aa: CASSIPAGTTDTQYF
cdr3_nt: TGTGCCAGCTCAATCCCGGCGGGCACCACAGATACGCAGTATTTT

j_call: TRBJ2-4
d_call: -
v_call: TRBV9
clone_size: -
cdr3_aa: CASSVGDNVQYF
cdr3_nt: TGTGCCAGCAGCGTAGGGGACAATGTTCAGTACTTC

j_call: TRBJ2-2
d_call: -
v_call: TRBV27
clone_size: -
cdr3_aa: CASSWGLSRPGELFF
cdr3_nt: TGTGCCAGCAGTTGGGGACTTTCAAGGCCCGGGGAGCTGTTTTTT

j_call: TRBJ1-1
d_call: -
v_call: TRBV19
clone_size: few
cdr3_aa: CASSIEGMNTEAFF
cdr3_nt: TGTGCCAGTAGTATAGAGGGGATGAACACTGAAGCTTTCTTT

j_call: TRBJ2-5
d_call: -
v_call: TRBV30
clone_size: -
cdr3_aa: CAWSEDGETQYF
cdr3_nt: TGTGCCTGGAGTGAGGACGGAGAGACCCAGTACTTC

j_call: TRBJ2-7
d_call: -
v_call: TRBV5-5
clone_size: -
cdr3_aa: CASSLVVGEVYEQYF
cdr3_nt: TGTGCCAGCAGCTTGGTTGTGGGAGAGGTCTACGAGCAGTACTTC

j_call: TRBJ2-1
d_call: TRBD2
v_call: TRBV27
clone_size: once
cdr3_aa: CASSPLTSGSYEQFF
cdr3_nt: TGTGCCAGCAGTCCCTTGACTAGCGGGAGCTATGAGCAGTTCTTC

j_call: TRBJ2-6
d_call: TRBD1
v_call: TRBV27
clone_size: -
cdr3_aa: CASSSLRGQVSSGANVLTF
cdr3_nt: TGTGCCAGCAGTTCCCTTAGGGGACAGGTGAGCTCTGGGGCCAACGTCCTGACTTTC

j_call: TRBJ2-3
d_call: TRBD1
v_call: TRBV9
clone_size: -
cdr3_aa: CASSVSGGLDTQYF
cdr3_nt: TGTGCCAGCAGCGTTTCAGGGGGCTTAGATACGCAGTATTTT

j_call: TRBJ1-5
d_call: -
v_call: TRBV28
clone_size: medium-sized
cdr3_aa: CASIGLSNQPQHF
cdr3_nt: TGTGCCAGCATAGGACTTAGCAATCAGCCCCAGCATTTT

j_call: TRBJ1-5
d_call: -
v_call: TRBV30
clone_size: once
cdr3_aa: CAWSVGSGVNQPQHF
cdr3_nt: TGTGCCTGGAGTGTTGGGAGCGGGGTCAATCAGCCCCAGCATTTT

j_call: TRBJ1-2
d_call: TRBD1
v_call: TRBV6-6
clone_size: -
cdr3_aa: CASSLDRAPFYGYTF
cdr3_nt: TGTGCCAGCAGTTTGGACAGGGCTCCGTTCTATGGCTACACCTTC

j_call: TRBJ2-1
d_call: -
v_call: TRBV4-3
clone_size: -
cdr3_aa: CASSQTVAAGPSYNEQFF
cdr3_nt: TGCGCCAGCAGCCAAACTGTAGCGGCGGGGCCCTCCTACAATGAGCAGTTCTTC

j_call: TRBJ2-1
d_call: -
v_call: TRBV9
clone_size: -
cdr3_aa: CASSVGGVNNEQFF
cdr3_nt: TGTGCCAGCAGCGTAGGAGGGGTCAACAATGAGCAGTTCTTC

j_call: TRBJ2-7
d_call: -
v_call: TRBV6-5
clone_size: once
cdr3_aa: CASSAGGLTYEQYF
cdr3_nt: TGTGCCAGCAGCGCTGGAGGATTGACCTACGAGCAGTACTTC

j_call: TRBJ1-4
d_call: -
v_call: TRBV30
clone_size: -
cdr3_aa: CAWSVRTGEKLFF
cdr3_nt: TGTGCCTGGAGTGTACGGACCGGAGAAAAACTGTTTTTT

j_call: TRBJ1-1
d_call: -
v_call: TRBV19
clone_size: -
cdr3_aa: CASSIDYGTEAFF
cdr3_nt: TGTGCCAGTAGTATAGATTACGGGACTGAAGCTTTCTTT

j_call: TRBJ2-3
d_call: TRBD2
v_call: TRBV11-2
clone_size: medium-sized
cdr3_aa: CASLASGSDTQYF
cdr3_nt: TGTGCCAGCTTGGCTAGCGGGAGTGATACGCAGTATTTT

j_call: TRBJ2-3
d_call: -
v_call: TRBV27
clone_size: -
cdr3_aa: CASRQLGGRSTDTQYF
cdr3_nt: TGTGCCAGCAGACAATTGGGGGGCCGTAGCACAGATACGCAGTATTTT

j_call: TRBJ2-7
d_call: -
v_call: TRBV28
clone_size: -
cdr3_aa: CASSLGASWEQYF
cdr3_nt: TGTGCCAGCAGTTTAGGGGCTAGCTGGGAGCAGTACTTC

j_call: TRBJ2-1
d_call: -
v_call: TRBV27
clone_size: -
cdr3_aa: CASSPEWVGSYNEQFF
cdr3_nt: TGTGCCAGCAGTCCCGAGTGGGTCGGCTCCTACAATGAGCAGTTCTTC

j_call: TRBJ2-2
d_call: -
v_call: TRBV7-9
clone_size: -
cdr3_aa: CATIQGTGELFF
cdr3_nt: TGTGCCACCATACAGGGTACCGGGGAGCTGTTTTTT

j_call: TRBJ1-5
d_call: -
v_call: TRBV27
clone_size: -
cdr3_aa: CASSLRGTHQPQHF
cdr3_nt: TGTGCCAGCAGTTTGAGGGGGACCCATCAGCCCCAGCATTTT

j_call: TRBJ1-2
d_call: -
v_call: TRBV7-8
clone_size: -
cdr3_aa: CASSLDWGNYGYTF
cdr3_nt: TGTGCCAGCAGCTTAGATTGGGGGAACTATGGCTACACCTTC

j_call: TRBJ2-7
d_call: -
v_call: TRBV28
clone_size: -
cdr3_aa: CASSLVGLALNEQYF
cdr3_nt: TGTGCCAGCAGTTTGGTAGGGCTAGCGCTTAACGAGCAGTACTTC

j_call: TRBJ2-7
d_call: TRBD1
v_call: TRBV30
clone_size: once
cdr3_aa: CAWEGDPGQGASLVQYF
cdr3_nt: TGTGCCTGGGAGGGGGACCCGGGACAGGGGGCCTCACTAGTGCAGTACTTC

j_call: TRBJ1-5
d_call: -
v_call: TRBV7-6
clone_size: once
cdr3_aa: CASSRGRSIDPQHF
cdr3_nt: TGTGCCAGCAGCCGGGGACGGAGTATTGACCCCCAGCATTTT

j_call: TRBJ1-2
d_call: -
v_call: TRBV9
clone_size: -
cdr3_aa: CASTSDIIYGYTF
cdr3_nt: TGTGCCAGCACCTCTGACATCATCTATGGCTACACCTTC

j_call: TRBJ2-1
d_call: TRBD2
v_call: TRBV5-1
clone_size: -
cdr3_aa: CASSLGTSGKDEQFF
cdr3_nt: TGCGCCAGCAGCTTGGGAACTAGCGGGAAGGATGAGCAGTTCTTC

j_call: TRBJ1-2
d_call: -
v_call: TRBV19
clone_size: once
cdr3_aa: CASSIDGYYGYTF
cdr3_nt: TGTGCCAGTAGTATCGACGGATACTATGGCTACACCTTC

j_call: TRBJ2-1
d_call: -
v_call: TRBV5-1
clone_size: once
cdr3_aa: CASRTSFNEQFF
cdr3_nt: TGCGCCAGCAGGACAAGCTTCAATGAGCAGTTCTTC

j_call: TRBJ2-7
d_call: -
v_call: TRBV28
clone_size: -
cdr3_aa: CATSHSRTGAYEQYF
cdr3_nt: TGTGCCACCTCACATTCGAGGACGGGAGCTTACGAGCAGTACTTC

j_call: TRBJ2-3
d_call: TRBD2
v_call: TRBV28
clone_size: -
cdr3_aa: CASSPHLERETADTQYF
cdr3_nt: TGTGCCAGCAGTCCTCATCTAGAGCGGGAGACTGCAGATACGCAGTATTTT

j_call: TRBJ2-1
d_call: TRBD1
v_call: TRBV27
clone_size: -
cdr3_aa: CASSLRQGASYNEQFF
cdr3_nt: TGTGCCAGCAGTTTACGTCAGGGGGCCTCCTACAATGAGCAGTTCTTC

j_call: TRBJ2-2
d_call: TRBD1
v_call: TRBV13
clone_size: -
cdr3_aa: CASSSGGSGELFF
cdr3_nt: TGTGCCAGCAGCTCAGGGGGATCCGGGGAGCTGTTTTTT

j_call: TRBJ2-1
d_call: -
v_call: TRBV10-1
clone_size: -
cdr3_aa: CASSESGSEQFF
cdr3_nt: TGCGCCAGCAGTGAGTCGGGCAGTGAGCAGTTCTTC

j_call: TRBJ2-3
d_call: -
v_call: TRBV7-3
clone_size: -
cdr3_aa: CASSLTGAPGTQYF
cdr3_nt: TGTGCCAGCAGCTTAACGGGGGCCCCAGGTACGCAGTATTTT

j_call: TRBJ2-7
d_call: TRBD2
v_call: TRBV7-9
clone_size: -
cdr3_aa: CASSQERGSSYEQYF
cdr3_nt: TGTGCCAGCAGCCAAGAGCGGGGGAGCTCCTACGAGCAGTACTTC

j_call: TRBJ2-7
d_call: -
v_call: TRBV30
clone_size: few
cdr3_aa: CAWSRFWTDSRTAYEQYF
cdr3_nt: TGTGCCTGGAGTAGGTTTTGGACCGACAGTAGAACAGCATACGAGCAGTACTTC

j_call: TRBJ2-5
d_call: TRBD2
v_call: TRBV18
clone_size: -
cdr3_aa: CASSKLNYGTSGQETQYF
cdr3_nt: TGTGCCAGCTCAAAACTTAACTACGGGACTAGCGGCCAAGAGACCCAGTACTTC

j_call: TRBJ2-7
d_call: TRBD2
v_call: TRBV2
clone_size: few
cdr3_aa: CASSETSGISYEQYF
cdr3_nt: TGTGCCAGCAGTGAAACTAGCGGGATCTCCTACGAGCAGTACTTC

j_call: TRBJ2-7
d_call: TRBD1
v_call: TRBV7-6
clone_size: -
cdr3_aa: CASSYRQGARYEQYF
cdr3_nt: TGTGCCAGCAGCTACCGACAGGGGGCTAGGTACGAGCAGTACTTC

j_call: TRBJ1-1
d_call: -
v_call: TRBV5-3
clone_size: -
cdr3_aa: CARRPPPSNTEAFF
cdr3_nt: TGTGCCAGAAGGCCTCCGCCTTCGAACACTGAAGCTTTCTTT

j_call: TRBJ1-5
d_call: -
v_call: TRBV4-2
clone_size: -
cdr3_aa: CASSHPGVDQPQHF
cdr3_nt: TGTGCCAGCAGCCACCCAGGGGTAGATCAGCCCCAGCATTTT

j_call: TRBJ2-1
d_call: -
v_call: TRBV27
clone_size: -
cdr3_aa: CASSLRASYNEQFF
cdr3_nt: TGTGCCAGCAGTTTACGTGCCTCCTACAATGAGCAGTTCTTC

j_call: TRBJ1-1
d_call: -
v_call: TRBV19
clone_size: -
cdr3_aa: CASSIGFDLRTEAFF
cdr3_nt: TGTGCCAGTAGTATAGGATTCGACTTAAGAACTGAAGCTTTCTTT

j_call: TRBJ2-1
d_call: -
v_call: TRBV7-2
clone_size: few
cdr3_aa: CASSFIKGPYNEQFF
cdr3_nt: TGTGCCAGCAGCTTTATTAAAGGGCCCTACAATGAGCAGTTCTTC

j_call: TRBJ2-5
d_call: -
v_call: TRBV18
clone_size: -
cdr3_aa: CASSSRQETQYF
cdr3_nt: TGTGCCAGCTCATCTCGACAAGAGACCCAGTACTTC

j_call: TRBJ2-5
d_call: TRBD2
v_call: TRBV9
clone_size: -
cdr3_aa: CASSADVLGGETQYF
cdr3_nt: TGTGCCAGCAGCGCCGATGTCTTGGGAGGGGAGACCCAGTACTTC

j_call: TRBJ1-3
d_call: -
v_call: TRBV6-1
clone_size: once
cdr3_aa: CASSLGRISGNTIYF
cdr3_nt: TGTGCCAGCTCACTGGGACGGATCTCTGGAAACACCATATATTTT

j_call: TRBJ2-2
d_call: -
v_call: TRBV28
clone_size: -
cdr3_aa: CASRVGGNTGELFF
cdr3_nt: TGTGCCAGCCGAGTTGGCGGTAACACCGGGGAGCTGTTTTTT

j_call: TRBJ2-7
d_call: TRBD1
v_call: TRBV4-2
clone_size: once
cdr3_aa: CASSPTGDSSYEQYF
cdr3_nt: TGTGCCAGCAGCCCCACAGGGGATTCATCCTACGAGCAGTACTTC

j_call: TRBJ1-5
d_call: TRBD1
v_call: TRBV4-1
clone_size: -
cdr3_aa: CASSQEGTGSYQPQHF
cdr3_nt: TGCGCCAGCAGCCAAGAGGGGACAGGGAGTTACCAGCCCCAGCATTTT

j_call: TRBJ2-5
d_call: TRBD2
v_call: TRBV6-5
clone_size: -
cdr3_aa: CASSRLAGGQETQYF
cdr3_nt: TGTGCCAGCAGCCGACTAGCGGGAGGACAAGAGACCCAGTACTTC

j_call: TRBJ2-2
d_call: -
v_call: TRBV2
clone_size: -
cdr3_aa: CASSRASWVGTGELFF
cdr3_nt: TGTGCCAGCAGTAGGGCTAGTTGGGTCGGGACCGGGGAGCTGTTTTTT

j_call: TRBJ2-3
d_call: -
v_call: TRBV9
clone_size: -
cdr3_aa: CASSVGSGITTDTQYF
cdr3_nt: TGTGCCAGCAGCGTAGGATCGGGGATTACCACAGATACGCAGTATTTT

j_call: TRBJ2-3
d_call: -
v_call: TRBV7-3
clone_size: -
cdr3_aa: CASSSGLSVTDTQYF
cdr3_nt: TGTGCCAGCAGCTCGGGACTTTCCGTCACAGATACGCAGTATTTT

j_call: TRBJ2-3
d_call: -
v_call: TRBV7-9
clone_size: -
cdr3_aa: CASSSLLQNTDTQYF
cdr3_nt: TGTGCCAGCAGCTCCTTACTCCAGAACACAGATACGCAGTATTTT